This T cell receptor beta chain was sequenced during a study of cytomegalovirus exposure and HLA in healthy donors. Whole-study findings and limits: Reported performance of the classifier showed diagnosis of cytomegalovirus status with high specificity and sensitivity.

TCRdb's copy holds only in-frame clones and misses some; the assay was immunoSEQ multiplex PCR. The table includes roughly 120,000 clones, around 87% detected once. To note about this clone: Its antigen is unidentified.

The germline V and J ends were trimmed by 5 bases and 1 base, with 17 bases remaining between them. This CDR3 has 16 residues. The V gene's germline CDR1 is SGHNT and CDR2 YYREEE (reference sequence). The sequenced material came from PBMCs. The sequence was collected from a woman under 30 in good health and CMV-seropositive. V gene TRBV5-4 combines with J gene TRBJ2-3; TRBD2 is a possible D gene (6 bases). Written as DNA, the CDR3 is TGTGCCAGCAGTCCGCAGTACGGGAGACGCACAGATACGCAGTATTTT. It encodes CASSPQYGRRTDTQYF.